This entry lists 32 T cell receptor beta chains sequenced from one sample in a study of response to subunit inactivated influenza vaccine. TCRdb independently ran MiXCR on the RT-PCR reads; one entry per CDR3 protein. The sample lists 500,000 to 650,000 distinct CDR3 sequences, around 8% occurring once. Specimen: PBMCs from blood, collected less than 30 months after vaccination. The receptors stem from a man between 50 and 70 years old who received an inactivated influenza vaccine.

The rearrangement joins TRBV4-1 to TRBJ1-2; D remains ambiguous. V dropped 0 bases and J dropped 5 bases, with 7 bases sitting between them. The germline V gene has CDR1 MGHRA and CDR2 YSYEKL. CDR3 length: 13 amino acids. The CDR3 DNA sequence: TGCGCCAGCAGCCAAGAAATACTGTATGGCTACACCTTC. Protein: CASSQEILYGYTF.

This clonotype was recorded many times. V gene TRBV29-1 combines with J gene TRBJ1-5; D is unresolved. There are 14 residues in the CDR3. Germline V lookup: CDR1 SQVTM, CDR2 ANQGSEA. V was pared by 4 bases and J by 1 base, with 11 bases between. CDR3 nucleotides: TGCAGCGTTGGAGGAGGGAGAAGCAATCAGCCCCAGCATTTT. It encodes CSVGGGRSNQPQHF.

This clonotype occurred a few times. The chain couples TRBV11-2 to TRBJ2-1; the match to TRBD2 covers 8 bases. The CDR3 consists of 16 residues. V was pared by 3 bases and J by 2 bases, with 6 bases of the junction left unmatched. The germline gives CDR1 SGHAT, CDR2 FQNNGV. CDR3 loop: CASSLSSAGAYNEQFF. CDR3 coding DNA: TGTGCCAGCAGCTTGAGTTCAGCGGGAGCCTACAATGAGCAGTTCTTC.

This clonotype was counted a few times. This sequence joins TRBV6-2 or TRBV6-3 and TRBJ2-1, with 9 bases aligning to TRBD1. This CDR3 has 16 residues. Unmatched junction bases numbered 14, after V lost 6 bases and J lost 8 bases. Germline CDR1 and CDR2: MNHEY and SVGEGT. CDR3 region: CASSPQGDREGYEQFF. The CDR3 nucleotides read TGTGCCAGCAGCCCCCAGGGGGACAGGGAGGGGTATGAGCAGTTCTTC.

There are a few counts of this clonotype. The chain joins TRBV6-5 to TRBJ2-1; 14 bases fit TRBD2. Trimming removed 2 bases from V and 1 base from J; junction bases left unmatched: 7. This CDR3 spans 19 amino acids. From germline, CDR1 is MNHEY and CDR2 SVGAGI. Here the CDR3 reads CASSYTGLAGARSYNEQFF. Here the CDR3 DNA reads TGTGCCAGCAGTTACACGGGACTAGCGGGAGCGCGATCCTACAATGAGCAGTTCTTC.

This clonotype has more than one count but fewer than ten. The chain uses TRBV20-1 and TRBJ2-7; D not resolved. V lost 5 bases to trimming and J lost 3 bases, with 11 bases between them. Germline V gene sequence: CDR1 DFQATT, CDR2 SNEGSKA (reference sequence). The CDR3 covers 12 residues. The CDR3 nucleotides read TGCAGTGCTCATGGGATTGTCTACGAGCAGTACTTC. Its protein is CSAHGIVYEQYF.

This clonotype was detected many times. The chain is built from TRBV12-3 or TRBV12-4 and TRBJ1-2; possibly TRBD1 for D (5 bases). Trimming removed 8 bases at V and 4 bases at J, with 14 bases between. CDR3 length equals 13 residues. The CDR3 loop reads CASRRLGGYGYTF. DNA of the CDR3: TGTGCCAGCCGCCGCTTGGGGGGCTATGGCTACACCTTC.

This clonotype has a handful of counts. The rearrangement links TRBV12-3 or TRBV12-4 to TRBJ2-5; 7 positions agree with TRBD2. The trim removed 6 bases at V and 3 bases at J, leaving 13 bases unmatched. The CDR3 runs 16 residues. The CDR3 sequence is CASSPTPGAGEETQYF. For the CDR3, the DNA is TGTGCCAGCAGCCCGACCCCTGGGGCGGGGGAAGAGACCCAGTACTTC.

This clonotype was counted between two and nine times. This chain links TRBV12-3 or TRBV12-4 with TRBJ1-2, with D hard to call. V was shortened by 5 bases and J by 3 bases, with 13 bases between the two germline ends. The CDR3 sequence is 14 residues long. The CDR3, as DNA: TGTGCCAGCAGTACCCCCCCAGCACACTATGGCTACACCTTC. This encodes CASSTPPAHYGYTF.

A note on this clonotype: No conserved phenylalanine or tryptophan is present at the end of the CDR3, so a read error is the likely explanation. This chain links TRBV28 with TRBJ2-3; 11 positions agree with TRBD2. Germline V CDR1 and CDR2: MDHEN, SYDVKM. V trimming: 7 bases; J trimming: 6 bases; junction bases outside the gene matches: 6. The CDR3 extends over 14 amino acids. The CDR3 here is CASTSSGGRDTQYI. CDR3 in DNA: TGTGCCAGCACCTCTAGCGGGGGGCGGGATACGCAGTATATT.

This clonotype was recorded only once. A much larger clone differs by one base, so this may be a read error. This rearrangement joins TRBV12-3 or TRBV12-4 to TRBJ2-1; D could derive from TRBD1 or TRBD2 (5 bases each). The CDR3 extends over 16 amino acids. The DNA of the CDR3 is TGTGCCAGCAGTTTCGGGCAGGGACGATCCTACAATGTGCAGTTCTTC. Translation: CASSFGQGRSYNVQFF.

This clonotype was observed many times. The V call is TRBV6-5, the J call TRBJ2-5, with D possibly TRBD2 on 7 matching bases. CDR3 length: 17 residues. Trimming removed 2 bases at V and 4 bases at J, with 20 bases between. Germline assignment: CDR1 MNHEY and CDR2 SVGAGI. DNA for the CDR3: TGTGCCAGCAGTTACGGCGAAAGGGGGGGGGGTCGAGAGACCCAGTACTTC. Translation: CASSYGERGGGRETQYF.

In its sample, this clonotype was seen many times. The CDR3 region has the DNA TGTGCCAGCAGCCCCCAGCAGTTAAGCACAGATACGCAGTATTTT. Translation gives CASSPQQLSTDTQYF. The J gene is TRBJ2-3, the V gene TRBV11-1; D call uncertain. The V gene lost 5 bases and the J gene lost 0 bases, with 12 bases spanning the gap. The length of the CDR3 is 15 residues. Per the germline V gene, CDR1 is SGHAT and CDR2 is FQDESV (reference sequence).

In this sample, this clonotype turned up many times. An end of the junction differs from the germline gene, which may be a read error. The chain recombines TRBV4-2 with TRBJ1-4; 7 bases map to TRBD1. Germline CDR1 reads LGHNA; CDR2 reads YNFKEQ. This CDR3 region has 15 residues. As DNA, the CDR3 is TGTGCCAGCAGTCAAGAGGGGGCCACTAATGAAAAACTGTTTTTT. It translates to CASSQEGATNEKLFF.

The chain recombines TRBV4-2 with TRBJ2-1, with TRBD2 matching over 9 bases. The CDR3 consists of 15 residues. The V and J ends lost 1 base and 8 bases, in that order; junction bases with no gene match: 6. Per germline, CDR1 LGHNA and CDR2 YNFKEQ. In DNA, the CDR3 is TGTGCCAGCAGCCAAGCTAGCGGGGCTTTCGATGAGCAGTTCTTC. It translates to CASSQASGAFDEQFF.

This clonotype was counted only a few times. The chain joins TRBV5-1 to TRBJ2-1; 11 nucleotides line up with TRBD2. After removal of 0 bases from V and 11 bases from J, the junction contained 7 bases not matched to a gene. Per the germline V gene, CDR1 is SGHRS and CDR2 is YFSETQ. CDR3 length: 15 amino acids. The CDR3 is CASSLEKASGGKQFF. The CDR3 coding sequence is TGCGCCAGCAGCTTGGAGAAGGCTAGCGGGGGGAAGCAGTTCTTC.

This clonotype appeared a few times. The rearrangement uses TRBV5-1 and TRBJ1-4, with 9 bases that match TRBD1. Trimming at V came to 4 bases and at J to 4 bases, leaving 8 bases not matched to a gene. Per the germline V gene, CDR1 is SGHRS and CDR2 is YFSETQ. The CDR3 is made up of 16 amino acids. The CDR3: CASSVTAGQGNEKLFF. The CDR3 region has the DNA TGCGCCAGCAGCGTCACCGCGGGACAGGGTAATGAAAAACTGTTTTTT.

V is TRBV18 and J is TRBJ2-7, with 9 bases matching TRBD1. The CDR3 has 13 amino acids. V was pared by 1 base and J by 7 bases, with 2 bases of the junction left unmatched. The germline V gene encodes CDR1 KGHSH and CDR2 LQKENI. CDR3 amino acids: CASSPRDREEQYF. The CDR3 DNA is TGTGCCAGCTCACCACGGGACAGGGAGGAGCAGTACTTC.

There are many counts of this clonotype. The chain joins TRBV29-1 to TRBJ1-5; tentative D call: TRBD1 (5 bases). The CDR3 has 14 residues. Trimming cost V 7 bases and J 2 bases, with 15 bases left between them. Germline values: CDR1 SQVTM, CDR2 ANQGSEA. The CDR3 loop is CSDGDGGGNQPQHF. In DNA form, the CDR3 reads TGCAGCGACGGAGATGGGGGAGGCAATCAGCCCCAGCATTTT. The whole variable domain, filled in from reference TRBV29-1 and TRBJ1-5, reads SAVISQKPSRDICQRGTSLTIQCQVDSQVTMMFWYRQQPGQSLTLIATANQGSEATYESGFVIDKFPISRPNLTFSTLTVSNMSPEDSSIYLCSDGDGGGNQPQHFGDGTRLSIL.

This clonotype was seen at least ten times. The DNA of the CDR3 is TGTGCCAGCAGCTCCCGGACAGGGGGATTCGGCTATGGCTACACCTTC. Translation: CASSSRTGGFGYGYTF. This chain joins TRBV5-5 and TRBJ1-2, with 10 bases matching TRBD1. This CDR3 is 16 amino acids long. Trimming took 3 bases from V and 4 from J; bases not matched to a gene: 9. Germline values: CDR1 SGHKS, CDR2 YYEKEE (reference sequence).

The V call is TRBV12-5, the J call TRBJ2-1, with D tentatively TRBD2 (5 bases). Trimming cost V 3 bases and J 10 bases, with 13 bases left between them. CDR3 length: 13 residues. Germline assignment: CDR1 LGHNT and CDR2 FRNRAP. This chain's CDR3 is CASGFLASGEQFF. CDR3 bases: TGTGCTAGTGGTTTTTTGGCTTCGGGGGAGCAGTTCTTC.

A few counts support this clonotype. CDR3 DNA: TGCAGTGCTACGGGGCAGTCCTACGAGCAGTACTTC. It is translated as CSATGQSYEQYF. The rearrangement joins TRBV20-1 to TRBJ2-7, with D perhaps given as TRBD1 or TRBD2 (5 bases each). Trimming took 4 bases from V and 1 from J, leaving 8 bases between them. Germline CDR1 reads DFQATT; CDR2 reads SNEGSKA (reference sequence). This CDR3 comprises 12 residues.

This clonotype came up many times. In nucleotides, the CDR3 is TGTGCCAGCAGTAGACGACTGGACAGGCCCTACGAGCAGTACTTC. Its translation: CASSRRLDRPYEQYF. The rearrangement links TRBV3-1 to TRBJ2-7; 7 nucleotides match TRBD1. V trimming: 6 bases; J trimming: 2 bases; junction bases outside the gene matches: 10. The CDR3 covers 15 residues. Germline V lookup: CDR1 LGHDT, CDR2 YNNKEL (reference sequence).

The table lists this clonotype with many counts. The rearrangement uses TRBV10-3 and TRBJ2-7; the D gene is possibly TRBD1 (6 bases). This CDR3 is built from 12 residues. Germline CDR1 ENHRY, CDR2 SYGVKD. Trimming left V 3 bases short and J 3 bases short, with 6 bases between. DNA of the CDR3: TGTGCCATCAGTGAACAGGGCTACGAGCAGTACTTC. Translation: CAISEQGYEQYF.

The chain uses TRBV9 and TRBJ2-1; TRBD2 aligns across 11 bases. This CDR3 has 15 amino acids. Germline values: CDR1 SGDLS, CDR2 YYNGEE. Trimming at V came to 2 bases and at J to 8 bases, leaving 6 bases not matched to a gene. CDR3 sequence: CASSVSGRALDEQFF. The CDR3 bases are TGTGCCAGCAGCGTTAGCGGGAGGGCTTTGGATGAGCAGTTCTTC.

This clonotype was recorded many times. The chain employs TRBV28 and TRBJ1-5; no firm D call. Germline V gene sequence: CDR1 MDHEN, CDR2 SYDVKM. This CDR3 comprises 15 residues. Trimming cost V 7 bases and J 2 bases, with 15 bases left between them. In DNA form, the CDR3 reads TGTGCCAGCATCACCGTCGATGGGGGCAATCAGCCCCAGCATTTT. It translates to CASITVDGGNQPQHF.

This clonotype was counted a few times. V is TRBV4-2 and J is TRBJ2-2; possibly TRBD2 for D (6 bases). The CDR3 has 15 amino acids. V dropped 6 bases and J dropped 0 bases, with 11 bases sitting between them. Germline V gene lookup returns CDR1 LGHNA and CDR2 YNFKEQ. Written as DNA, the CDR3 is TGTGCCAGCAGGGAGACTAGGGCGAACACCGGGGAGCTGTTTTTT. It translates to CASRETRANTGELFF.

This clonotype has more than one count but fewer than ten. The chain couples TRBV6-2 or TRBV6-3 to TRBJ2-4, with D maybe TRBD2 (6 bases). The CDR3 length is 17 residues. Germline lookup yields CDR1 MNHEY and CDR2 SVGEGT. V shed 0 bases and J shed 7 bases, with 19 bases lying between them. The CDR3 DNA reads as TGTGCCAGCAGTTACTCTCCTCCTATGTTTGGGGGGAACATTCAGTACTTC. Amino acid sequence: CASSYSPPMFGGNIQYF.

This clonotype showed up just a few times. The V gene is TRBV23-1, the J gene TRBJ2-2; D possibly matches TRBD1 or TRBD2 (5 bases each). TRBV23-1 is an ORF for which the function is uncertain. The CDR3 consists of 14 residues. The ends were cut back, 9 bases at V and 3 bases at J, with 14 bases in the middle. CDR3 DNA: TGCGCCAGGCGAGGGCAGGGTGACACCGGGGAGCTGTTTTTT. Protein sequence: CARRGQGDTGELFF.

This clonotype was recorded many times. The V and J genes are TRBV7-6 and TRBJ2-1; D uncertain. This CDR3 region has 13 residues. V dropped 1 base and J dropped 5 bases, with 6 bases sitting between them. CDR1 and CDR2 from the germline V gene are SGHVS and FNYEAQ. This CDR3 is CASSLEIHNEQFF. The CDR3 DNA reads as TGTGCCAGCAGCTTAGAGATACACAATGAGCAGTTCTTC.

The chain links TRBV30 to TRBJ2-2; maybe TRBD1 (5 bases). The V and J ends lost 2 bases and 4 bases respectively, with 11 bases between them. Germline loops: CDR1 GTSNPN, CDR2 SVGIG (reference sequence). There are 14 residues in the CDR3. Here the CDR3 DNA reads TGTGCCTGGAGTATAAAGGGGTCCACCGGGGAGCTGTTTTTT. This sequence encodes CAWSIKGSTGELFF.

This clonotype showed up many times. The CDR3 loop is CAISGDGTGELFF. The CDR3 DNA reads TGTGCCATCAGTGGTGACGGAACCGGGGAGCTGTTTTTT. The chain recombines TRBV10-3 with TRBJ2-2; D remains unclear. The V end lost 4 bases, the J end lost 5 bases, and 8 bases lay between the germline ends. This CDR3 contains 13 residues. Germline V gene lookup returns CDR1 ENHRY and CDR2 SYGVKD.